This entry concerns a single TCR beta chain. Its antigen is as yet unknown. Mismatch with germline at one junction end may stem from a read error. Clones were read by immunoSEQ multiplex PCR, and TCRdb kept only the in-frame ones, dropping some. The data show 250,000 to 400,000 clones, 87% seen once. The source of the sample is a study of cytomegalovirus exposure and HLA in healthy donors. Study overall: Both the approximately 120 validation repertoires and the 666 first-cohort repertoires used the same platform, as reported by a later analysis. Broader study findings: Altogether, 150 to 200 TCR beta chains were recorded as cytomegalovirus-associated.

Donors came from a validation cohort of approximately 110 subjects, distinct from the first 666-subject cohort. The material sequenced was PBMCs. The TCR comes from a woman in her 30s in good health and CMV-seropositive.

The CDR3, as DNA: TGTGCCAGCGGCTTAGCTGGGAGTCAGCCCCAGCATTTT. The encoded protein is CASGLAGSQPQHF. This chain links TRBV7-8 with TRBJ1-5; D unresolved. The CDR3 totals 13 residues. Germline CDR1 is SGHVS and CDR2 is FQNEAQ.